This TCR beta chain was recovered during a study of human T cells and chemical hapten exposure. The CDR3 consists of 16 residues. Germline loops: CDR1 SNHLY, CDR2 FYNNEI. Trimming at V came to 7 bases and at J to 3 bases, leaving 13 bases not matched to a gene. From the RACE reads, TCRdb called clonotypes with MiXCR, one entry per CDR3 protein. Among approximately 84,000 distinct CDR3 sequences listed, approximately 8.6% were seen once. As for time point: healthy volunteer bleed at 6 weeks. The authors' total RNA extraction used unfractionated whole blood. The V call is TRBV2, the J call TRBJ1-2; 8 positions agree with TRBD1. The sequenced material came from whole blood. The clonotype comes from a male donor in good health. Some clones in this sample may be carry-over from other donors' samples. The CDR3 DNA follows: TGTGCCAGCACACAAAATCCCAGGGGGCGCGACTATGGCTACACCTTC. Its protein is CASTQNPRGRDYGYTF.